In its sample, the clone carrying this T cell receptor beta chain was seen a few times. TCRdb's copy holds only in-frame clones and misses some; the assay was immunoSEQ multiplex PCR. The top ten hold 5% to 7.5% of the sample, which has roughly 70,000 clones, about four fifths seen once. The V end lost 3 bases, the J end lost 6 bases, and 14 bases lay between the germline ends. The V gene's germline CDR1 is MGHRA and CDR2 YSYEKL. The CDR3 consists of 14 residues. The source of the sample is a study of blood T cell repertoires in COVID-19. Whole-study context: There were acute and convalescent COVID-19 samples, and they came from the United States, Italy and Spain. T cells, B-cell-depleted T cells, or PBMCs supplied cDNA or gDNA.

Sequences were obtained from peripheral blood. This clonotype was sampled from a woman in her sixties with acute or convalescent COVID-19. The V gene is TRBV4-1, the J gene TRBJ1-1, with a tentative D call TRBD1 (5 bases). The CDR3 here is CASSQEAGSPEAFF. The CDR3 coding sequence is TGCGCCAGCAGCCAGGAAGCAGGGTCGCCTGAAGCTTTCTTT.